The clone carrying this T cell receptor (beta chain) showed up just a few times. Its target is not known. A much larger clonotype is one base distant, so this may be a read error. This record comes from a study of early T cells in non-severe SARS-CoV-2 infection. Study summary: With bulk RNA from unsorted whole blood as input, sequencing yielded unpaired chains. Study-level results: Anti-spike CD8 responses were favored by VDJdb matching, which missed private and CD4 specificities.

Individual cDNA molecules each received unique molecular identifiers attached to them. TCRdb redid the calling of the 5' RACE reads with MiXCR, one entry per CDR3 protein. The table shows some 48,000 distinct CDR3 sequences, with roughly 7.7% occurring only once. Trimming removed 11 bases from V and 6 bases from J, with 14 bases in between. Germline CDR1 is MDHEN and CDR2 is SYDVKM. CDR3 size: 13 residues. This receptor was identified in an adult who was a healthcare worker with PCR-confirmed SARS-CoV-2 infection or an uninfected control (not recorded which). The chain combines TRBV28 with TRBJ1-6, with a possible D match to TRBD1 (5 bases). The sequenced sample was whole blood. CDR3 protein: CAGRGQVNSPLHF. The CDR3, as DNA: TGTGCCGGCCGAGGACAAGTTAATTCACCCCTCCACTTT.